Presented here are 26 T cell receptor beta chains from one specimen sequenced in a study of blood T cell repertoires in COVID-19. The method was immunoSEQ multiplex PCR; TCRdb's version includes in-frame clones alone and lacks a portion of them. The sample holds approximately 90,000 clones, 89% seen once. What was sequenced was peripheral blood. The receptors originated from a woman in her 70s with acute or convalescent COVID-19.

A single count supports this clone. The CDR3 loop reads CASTWVPVRSYEQYF. CDR3 nucleotides: TGTGCCAGTACTTGGGTTCCGGTGCGGAGCTACGAGCAGTACTTC. The rearrangement joins TRBV19 to TRBJ2-7; D gene ambiguous. The germline gives CDR1 LNHDA, CDR2 SQIVND (reference sequence). V was trimmed by 7 bases and J by 3 bases, leaving 19 bases between them. This CDR3 contains 15 residues.

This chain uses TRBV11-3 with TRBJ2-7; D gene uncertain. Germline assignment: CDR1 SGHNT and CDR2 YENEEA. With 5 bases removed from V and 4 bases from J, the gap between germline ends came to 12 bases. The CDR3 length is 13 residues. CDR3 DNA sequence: TGTGCCAGCAGCCGAAACCAGAATTACGAGCAGTACTTC. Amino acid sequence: CASSRNQNYEQYF. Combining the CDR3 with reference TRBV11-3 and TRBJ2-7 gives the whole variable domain EAGVVQSPRYKIIEKKQPVAFWCNPISGHNTLYWYLQNLGQGPELLIRYENEEAVDDSQLPKDRFSAERLKGVDSTLKIQPAELGDSAVYLCASSRNQNYEQYFGPGTRLTVT.

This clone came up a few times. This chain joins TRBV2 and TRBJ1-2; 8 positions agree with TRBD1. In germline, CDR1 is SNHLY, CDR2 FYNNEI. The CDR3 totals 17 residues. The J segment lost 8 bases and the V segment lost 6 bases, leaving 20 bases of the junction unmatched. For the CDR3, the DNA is TGTGCCAGCAGCCAAAATTGGGCAGGGGGCGCAAACGACGGCTACACCTTC. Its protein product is CASSQNWAGGANDGYTF.

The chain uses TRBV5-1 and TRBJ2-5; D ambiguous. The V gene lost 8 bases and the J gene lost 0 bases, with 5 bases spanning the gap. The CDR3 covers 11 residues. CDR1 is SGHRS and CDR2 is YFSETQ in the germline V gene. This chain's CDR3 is CASSNQETQYF. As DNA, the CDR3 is TGCGCCAGTTCTAACCAAGAGACCCAGTACTTC.

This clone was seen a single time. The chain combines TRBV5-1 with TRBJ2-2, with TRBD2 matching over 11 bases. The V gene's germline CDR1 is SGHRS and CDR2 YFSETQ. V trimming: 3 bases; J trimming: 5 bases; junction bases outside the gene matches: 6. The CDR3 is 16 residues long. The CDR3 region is CASSSGLAGGTGELFF. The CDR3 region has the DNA TGCGCCAGCAGCTCCGGACTAGCGGGTGGAACCGGGGAGCTGTTTTTT.

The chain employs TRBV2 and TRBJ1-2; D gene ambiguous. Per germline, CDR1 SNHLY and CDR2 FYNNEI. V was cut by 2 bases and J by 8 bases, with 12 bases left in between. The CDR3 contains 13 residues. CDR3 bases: TGTGCCAGCAGTGAAAGAGACGCGGGGGGCTACACCTTC. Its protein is CASSERDAGGYTF.

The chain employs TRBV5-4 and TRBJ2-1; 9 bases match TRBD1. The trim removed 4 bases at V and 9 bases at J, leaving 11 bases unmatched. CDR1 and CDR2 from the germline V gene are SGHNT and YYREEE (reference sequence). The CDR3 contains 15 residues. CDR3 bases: TGTGCCAGCAGCGGCTCCGGGACAGGGAGGACTGAGCAGTTCTTC. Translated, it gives CASSGSGTGRTEQFF. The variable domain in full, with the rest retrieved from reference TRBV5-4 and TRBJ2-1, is ETGVTQSPTHLIKTRGQQVTLRCSSQSGHNTVSWYQQALGQGPQFIFQYYREEENGRGNFPPRFSGLQFPNYSSELNVNALELDDSALYLCASSGSGTGRTEQFFGPGTRLTVL.

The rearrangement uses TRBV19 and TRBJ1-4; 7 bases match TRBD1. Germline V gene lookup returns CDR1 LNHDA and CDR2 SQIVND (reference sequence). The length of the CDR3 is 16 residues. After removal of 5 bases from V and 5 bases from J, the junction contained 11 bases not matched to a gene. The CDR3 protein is CASSFRSRDRNEKLFF. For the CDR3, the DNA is TGTGCCAGTAGTTTCAGAAGCCGGGACAGAAATGAAAAACTGTTTTTT. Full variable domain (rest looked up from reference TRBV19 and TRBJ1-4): DGGITQSPKYLFRKEGQNVTLSCEQNLNHDAMYWYRQDPGQGLRLIYYSQIVNDFQKGDIAEGYSVSREKKESFPLTVTSAQKNPTAFYLCASSFRSRDRNEKLFFGSGTQLSVL.

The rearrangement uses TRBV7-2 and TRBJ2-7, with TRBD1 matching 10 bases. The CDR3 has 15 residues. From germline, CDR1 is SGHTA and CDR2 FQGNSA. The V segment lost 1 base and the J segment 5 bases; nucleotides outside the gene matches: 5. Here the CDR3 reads CASSLVATGGHEQYF. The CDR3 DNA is TGTGCCAGCAGCTTAGTCGCGACAGGGGGCCACGAGCAGTACTTC.

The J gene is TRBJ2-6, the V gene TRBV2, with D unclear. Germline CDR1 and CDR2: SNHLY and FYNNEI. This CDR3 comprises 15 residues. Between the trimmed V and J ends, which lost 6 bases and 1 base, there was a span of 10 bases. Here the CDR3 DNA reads TGTGCCAGCAGGGTAGGAGTGTCTGGGGCCAACGTCCTGACTTTC. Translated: CASRVGVSGANVLTF.

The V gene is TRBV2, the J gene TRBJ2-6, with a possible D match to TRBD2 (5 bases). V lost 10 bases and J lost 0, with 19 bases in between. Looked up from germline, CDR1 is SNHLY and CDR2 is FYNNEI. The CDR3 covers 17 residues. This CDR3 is CATHGVEQFSGANVLTF. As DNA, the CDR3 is TGTGCCACCCACGGGGTTGAACAGTTCTCTGGGGCCAACGTCCTGACTTTC.

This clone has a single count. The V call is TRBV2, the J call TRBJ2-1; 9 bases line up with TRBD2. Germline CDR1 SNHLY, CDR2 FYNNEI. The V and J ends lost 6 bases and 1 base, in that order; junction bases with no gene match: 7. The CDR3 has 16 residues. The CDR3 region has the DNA TGTGCCAGCAGAGTCGGACTAGCGAGTTCCTACAATGAGCAGTTCTTC. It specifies CASRVGLASSYNEQFF.

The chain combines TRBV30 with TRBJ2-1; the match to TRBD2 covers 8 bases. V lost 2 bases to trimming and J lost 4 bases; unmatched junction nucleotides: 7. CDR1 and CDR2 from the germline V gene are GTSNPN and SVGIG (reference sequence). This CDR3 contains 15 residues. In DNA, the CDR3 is TGTGCCTGGAGTATCGGGACTAGTAGTTACAATGAGCAGTTCTTC. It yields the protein CAWSIGTSSYNEQFF.

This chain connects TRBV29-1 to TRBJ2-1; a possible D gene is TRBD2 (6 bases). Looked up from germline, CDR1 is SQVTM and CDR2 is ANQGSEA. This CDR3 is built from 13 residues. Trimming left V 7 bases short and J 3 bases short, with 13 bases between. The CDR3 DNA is TGCAGCGGGGGGACTTTACGCTACAATGAGCAGTTCTTC. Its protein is CSGGTLRYNEQFF.

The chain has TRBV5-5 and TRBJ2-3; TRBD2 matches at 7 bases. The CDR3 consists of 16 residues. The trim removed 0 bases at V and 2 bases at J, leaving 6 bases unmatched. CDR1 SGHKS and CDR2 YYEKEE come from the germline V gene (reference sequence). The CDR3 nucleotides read TGTGCCAGCAGCTTGGCCGGGACTACCAACACAGATACGCAGTATTTT. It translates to CASSLAGTTNTDTQYF.

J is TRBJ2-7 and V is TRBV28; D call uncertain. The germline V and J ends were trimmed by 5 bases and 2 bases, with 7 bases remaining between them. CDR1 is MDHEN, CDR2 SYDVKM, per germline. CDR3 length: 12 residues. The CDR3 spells CASSTTAYEQYF. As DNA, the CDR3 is TGTGCCAGCAGTACCACAGCCTACGAGCAGTACTTC.

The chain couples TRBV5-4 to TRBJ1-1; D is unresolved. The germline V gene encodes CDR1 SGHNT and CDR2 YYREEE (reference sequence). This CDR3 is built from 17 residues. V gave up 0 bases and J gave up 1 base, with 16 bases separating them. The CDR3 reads CASSLARAALGNTEAFF. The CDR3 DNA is TGTGCCAGCAGCTTGGCGCGGGCCGCCCTTGGGAACACTGAAGCTTTCTTT. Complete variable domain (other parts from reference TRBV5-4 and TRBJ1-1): ETGVTQSPTHLIKTRGQQVTLRCSSQSGHNTVSWYQQALGQGPQFIFQYYREEENGRGNFPPRFSGLQFPNYSSELNVNALELDDSALYLCASSLARAALGNTEAFFGQGTRLTVV.

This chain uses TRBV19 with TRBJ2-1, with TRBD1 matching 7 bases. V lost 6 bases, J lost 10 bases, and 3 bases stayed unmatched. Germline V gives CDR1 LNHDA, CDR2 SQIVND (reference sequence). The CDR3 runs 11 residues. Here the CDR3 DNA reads TGTGCCAGTAGGAGGGGGCTCGAGCAGTTCTTC. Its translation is CASRRGLEQFF.

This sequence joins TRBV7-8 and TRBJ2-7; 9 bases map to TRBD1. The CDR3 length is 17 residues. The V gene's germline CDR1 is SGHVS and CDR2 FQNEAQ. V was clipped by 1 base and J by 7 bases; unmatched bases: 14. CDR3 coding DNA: TGTGCCAGCAGCTTAGGGACAGGGGAACTGCGGTCGTATGAGCAGTACTTC. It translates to CASSLGTGELRSYEQYF.

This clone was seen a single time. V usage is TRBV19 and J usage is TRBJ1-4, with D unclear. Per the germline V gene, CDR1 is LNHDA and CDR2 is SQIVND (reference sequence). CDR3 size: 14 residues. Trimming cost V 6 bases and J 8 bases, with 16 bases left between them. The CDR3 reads CASSLSQDWEKLFF. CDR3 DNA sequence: TGTGCCAGTAGCCTCTCTCAGGACTGGGAAAAACTGTTTTTT. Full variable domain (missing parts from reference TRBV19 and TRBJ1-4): DGGITQSPKYLFRKEGQNVTLSCEQNLNHDAMYWYRQDPGQGLRLIYYSQIVNDFQKGDIAEGYSVSREKKESFPLTVTSAQKNPTAFYLCASSLSQDWEKLFFGSGTQLSVL.

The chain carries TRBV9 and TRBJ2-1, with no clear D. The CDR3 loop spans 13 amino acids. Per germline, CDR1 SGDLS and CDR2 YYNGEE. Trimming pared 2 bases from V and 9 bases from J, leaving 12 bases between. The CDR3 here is CASSVEMAIEQFF. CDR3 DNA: TGTGCCAGCAGCGTGGAGATGGCGATTGAGCAGTTCTTC.

The CDR3 DNA reads as TGTGCCAGCAGCAAAGTCCCAGGCTACGAGCAGTACGTC. Translation: CASSKVPGYEQYV. The chain couples TRBV21-1 to TRBJ2-7; TRBD1, the table's D call, lacks a check against the DNA. TRBV21-1 is flagged as a pseudogene. The CDR3 extends over 13 amino acids.

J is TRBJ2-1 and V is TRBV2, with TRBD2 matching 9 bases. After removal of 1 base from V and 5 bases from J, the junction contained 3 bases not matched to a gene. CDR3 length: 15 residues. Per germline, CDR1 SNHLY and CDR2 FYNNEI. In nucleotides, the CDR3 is TGTGCCAGCAGTGAAGAGCGGGGGGCCCACAATGAGCAGTTCTTC. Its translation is CASSEERGAHNEQFF.

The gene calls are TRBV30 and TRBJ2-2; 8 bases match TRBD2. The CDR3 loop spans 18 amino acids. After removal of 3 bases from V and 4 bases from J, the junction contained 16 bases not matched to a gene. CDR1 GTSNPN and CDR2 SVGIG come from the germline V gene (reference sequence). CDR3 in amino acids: CAWRQAGGRAGATGELFF. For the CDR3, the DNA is TGTGCCTGGAGACAGGCAGGCGGAAGAGCGGGAGCCACCGGGGAGCTGTTTTTT. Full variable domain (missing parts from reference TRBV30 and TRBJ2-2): SQTIHQWPATLVQPVGSPLSLECTVEGTSNPNLYWYRQAAGRGLQLLFYSVGIGQISSEVPQNLSASRPQDRQFILSSKKLLLSDSGFYLCAWRQAGGRAGATGELFFGEGSRLTVL.

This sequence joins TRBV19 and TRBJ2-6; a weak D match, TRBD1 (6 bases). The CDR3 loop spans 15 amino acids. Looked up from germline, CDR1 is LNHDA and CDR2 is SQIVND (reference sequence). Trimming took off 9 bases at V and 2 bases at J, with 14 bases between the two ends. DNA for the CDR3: TGTGCCAGCACTTCAGGGGCCGCTGGGGCCAACGTCCTGACTTTC. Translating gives CASTSGAAGANVLTF.

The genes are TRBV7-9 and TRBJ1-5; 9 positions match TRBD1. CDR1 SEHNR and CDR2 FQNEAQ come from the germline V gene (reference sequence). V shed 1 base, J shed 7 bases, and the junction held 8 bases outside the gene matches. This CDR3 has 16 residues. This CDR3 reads CASSLGDRGTGQPQHF. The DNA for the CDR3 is TGTGCCAGCAGCTTAGGAGACAGGGGGACCGGGCAGCCCCAGCATTTT.